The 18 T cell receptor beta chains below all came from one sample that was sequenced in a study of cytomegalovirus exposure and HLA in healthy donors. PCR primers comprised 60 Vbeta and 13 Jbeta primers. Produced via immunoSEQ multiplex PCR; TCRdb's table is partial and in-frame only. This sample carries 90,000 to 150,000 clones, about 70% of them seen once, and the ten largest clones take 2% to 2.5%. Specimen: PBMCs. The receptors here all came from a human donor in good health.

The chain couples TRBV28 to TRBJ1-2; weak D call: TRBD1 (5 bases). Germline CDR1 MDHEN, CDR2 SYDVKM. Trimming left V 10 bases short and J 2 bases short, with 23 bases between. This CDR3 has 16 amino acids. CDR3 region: CATTGRAGRTNYGYTF. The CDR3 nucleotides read TGTGCCACCACCGGTCGGGCAGGGCGGACGAACTATGGCTACACCTTC.

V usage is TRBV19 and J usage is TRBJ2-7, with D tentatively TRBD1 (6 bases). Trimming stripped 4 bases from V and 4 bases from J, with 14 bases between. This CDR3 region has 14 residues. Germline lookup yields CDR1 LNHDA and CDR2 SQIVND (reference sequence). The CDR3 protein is CASSTRTEYYEQYF. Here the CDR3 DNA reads TGTGCCAGTAGTACAAGGACAGAGTATTACGAGCAGTACTTC.

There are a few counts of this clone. CDR3 sequence reads: CASSQDGRAGEKLFF. For the CDR3, the DNA is TGCGCCAGCAGCCAAGATGGCAGGGCAGGTGAAAAACTGTTTTTT. The rearrangement links TRBV4-3 to TRBJ1-4, with D possibly matching TRBD1 (5 bases). CDR3 length: 15 residues. V gave up 0 bases and J gave up 7 bases, with 12 bases separating them. CDR1 and CDR2 (germline): LGHNA, YSLEER.

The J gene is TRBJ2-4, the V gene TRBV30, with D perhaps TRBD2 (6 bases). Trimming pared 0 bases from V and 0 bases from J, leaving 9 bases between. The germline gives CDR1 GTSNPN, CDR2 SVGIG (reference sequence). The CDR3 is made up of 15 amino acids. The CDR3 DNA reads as TGTGCCTGGAGTGTTGGACTACTAGCCAAAAACATTCAGTACTTC. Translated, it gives CAWSVGLLAKNIQYF.

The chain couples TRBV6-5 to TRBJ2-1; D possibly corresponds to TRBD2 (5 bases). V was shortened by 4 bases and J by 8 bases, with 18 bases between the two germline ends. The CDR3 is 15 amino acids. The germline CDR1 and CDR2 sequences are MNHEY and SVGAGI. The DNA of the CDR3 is TGTGCCAGCAGTTCCCCCTCCGGGCCCGGGGATGAGCAGTTCTTC. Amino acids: CASSSPSGPGDEQFF.

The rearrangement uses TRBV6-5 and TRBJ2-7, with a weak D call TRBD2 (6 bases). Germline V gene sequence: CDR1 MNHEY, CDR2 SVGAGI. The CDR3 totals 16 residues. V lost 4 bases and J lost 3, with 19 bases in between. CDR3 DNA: TGTGCCAGCAGTTTAGGTCGTCGGGGGATGAACTACGAGCAGTACTTC. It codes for CASSLGRRGMNYEQYF.

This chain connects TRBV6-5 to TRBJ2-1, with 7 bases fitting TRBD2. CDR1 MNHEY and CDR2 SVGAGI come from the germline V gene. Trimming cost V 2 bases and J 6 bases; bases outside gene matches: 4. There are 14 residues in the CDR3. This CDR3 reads CASSYGGVPNEQFF. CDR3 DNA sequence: TGTGCCAGCAGTTACGGGGGGGTTCCCAATGAGCAGTTCTTC.

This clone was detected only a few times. Here the CDR3 reads CAWSSPGGSYEQYF. CDR3 DNA: TGTGCCTGGTCCTCCCCAGGGGGATCCTACGAGCAGTACTTC. The chain has TRBV30 and TRBJ2-7; 7 nucleotides align to TRBD1. This CDR3 spans 14 amino acids. With 5 bases clipped from V and 1 base from J, the junction kept 8 bases outside the gene matches. Germline lookup yields CDR1 GTSNPN and CDR2 SVGIG (reference sequence).

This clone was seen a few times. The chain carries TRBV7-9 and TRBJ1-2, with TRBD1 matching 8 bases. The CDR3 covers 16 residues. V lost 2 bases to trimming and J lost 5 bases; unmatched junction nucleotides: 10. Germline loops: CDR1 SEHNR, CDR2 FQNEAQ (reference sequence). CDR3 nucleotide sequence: TGTGCCAGCAGCTTACGCGCGGACAGGGACCAATATGGCTACACCTTC. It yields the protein CASSLRADRDQYGYTF.

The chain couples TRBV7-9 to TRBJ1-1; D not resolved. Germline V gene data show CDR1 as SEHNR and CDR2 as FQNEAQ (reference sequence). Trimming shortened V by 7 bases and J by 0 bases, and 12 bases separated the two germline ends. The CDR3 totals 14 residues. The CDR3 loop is CASNNGVVNTEAFF. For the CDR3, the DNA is TGTGCCAGCAACAACGGAGTGGTGAACACTGAAGCTTTCTTT.

The CDR3 here is CASSSKQGAAEKLFF. The DNA of the CDR3 is TGTGCCAGCAGTTCGAAACAGGGGGCGGCTGAAAAACTGTTTTTT. The gene calls are TRBV6-1 and TRBJ1-4, with 9 bases that match TRBD1. The germline CDR1 and CDR2 sequences are MNHNS and SASEGT. CDR3 size: 15 residues. With 5 bases clipped from V and 7 bases from J, the junction kept 8 bases outside the gene matches.

This CDR3 reads CASRSSEVFREQFF. As DNA, the CDR3 is TGTGCCAGCAGGTCTAGTGAAGTTTTTAGGGAGCAGTTCTTC. The chain recombines TRBV7-2 with TRBJ2-1; D unclear. The CDR3 covers 14 residues. Trimming took 6 bases from V and 10 from J, leaving 19 bases between them. Germline lookup yields CDR1 SGHTA and CDR2 FQGNSA.

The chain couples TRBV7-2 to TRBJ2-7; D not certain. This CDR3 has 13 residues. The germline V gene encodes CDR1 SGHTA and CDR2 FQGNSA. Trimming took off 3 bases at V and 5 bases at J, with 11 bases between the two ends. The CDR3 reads CASSFLVPNEQYF. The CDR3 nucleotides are TGTGCCAGCAGCTTCCTAGTTCCGAACGAGCAGTACTTC.

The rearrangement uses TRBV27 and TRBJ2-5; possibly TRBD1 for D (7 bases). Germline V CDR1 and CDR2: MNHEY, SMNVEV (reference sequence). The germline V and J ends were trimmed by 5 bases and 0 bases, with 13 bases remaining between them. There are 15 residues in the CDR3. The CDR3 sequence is CASSKAGGYQETQYF. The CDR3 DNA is TGTGCCAGCAGTAAAGCAGGGGGGTACCAAGAGACCCAGTACTTC.

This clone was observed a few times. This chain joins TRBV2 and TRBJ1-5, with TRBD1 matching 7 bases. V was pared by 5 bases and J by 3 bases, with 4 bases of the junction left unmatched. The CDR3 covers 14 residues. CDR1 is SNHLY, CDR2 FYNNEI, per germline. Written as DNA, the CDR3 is TGTGCCAGCAGTCTGACAGGGAACAATCAGCCCCAGCATTTT. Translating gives CASSLTGNNQPQHF.

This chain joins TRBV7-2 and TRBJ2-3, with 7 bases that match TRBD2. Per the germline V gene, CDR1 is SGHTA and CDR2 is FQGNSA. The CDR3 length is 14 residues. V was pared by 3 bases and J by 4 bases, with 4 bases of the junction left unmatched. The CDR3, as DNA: TGTGCCAGCAGCTTTCGCGGGAGTGCAGATACGCAGTATTTT. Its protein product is CASSFRGSADTQYF. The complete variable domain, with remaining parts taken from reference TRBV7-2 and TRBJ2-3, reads GAGVSQSPSNKVTEKGKDVELRCDPISGHTALYWYRQSLGQGLEFLIYFQGNSAPDKSGLPSDRFSAERTGGSVSTLTIQRTQQEDSAVYLCASSFRGSADTQYFGPGTRLTVL.

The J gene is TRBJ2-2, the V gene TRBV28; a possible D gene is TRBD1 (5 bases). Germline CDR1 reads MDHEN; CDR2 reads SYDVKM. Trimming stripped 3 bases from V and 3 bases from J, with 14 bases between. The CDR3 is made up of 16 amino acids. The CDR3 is CASSFGRASYTGELFF. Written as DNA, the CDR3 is TGTGCCAGCAGTTTCGGCAGGGCAAGCTACACCGGGGAGCTGTTTTTT.

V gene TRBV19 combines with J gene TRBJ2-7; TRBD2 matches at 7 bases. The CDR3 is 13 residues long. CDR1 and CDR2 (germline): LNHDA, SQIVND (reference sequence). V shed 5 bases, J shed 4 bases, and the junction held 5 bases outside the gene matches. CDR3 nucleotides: TGTGCCAGTAGTCCCACGGGACTATACGAGCAGTACTTC. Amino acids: CASSPTGLYEQYF. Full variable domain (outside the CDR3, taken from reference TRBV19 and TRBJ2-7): DGGITQSPKYLFRKEGQNVTLSCEQNLNHDAMYWYRQDPGQGLRLIYYSQIVNDFQKGDIAEGYSVSREKKESFPLTVTSAQKNPTAFYLCASSPTGLYEQYFGPGTRLTVT.